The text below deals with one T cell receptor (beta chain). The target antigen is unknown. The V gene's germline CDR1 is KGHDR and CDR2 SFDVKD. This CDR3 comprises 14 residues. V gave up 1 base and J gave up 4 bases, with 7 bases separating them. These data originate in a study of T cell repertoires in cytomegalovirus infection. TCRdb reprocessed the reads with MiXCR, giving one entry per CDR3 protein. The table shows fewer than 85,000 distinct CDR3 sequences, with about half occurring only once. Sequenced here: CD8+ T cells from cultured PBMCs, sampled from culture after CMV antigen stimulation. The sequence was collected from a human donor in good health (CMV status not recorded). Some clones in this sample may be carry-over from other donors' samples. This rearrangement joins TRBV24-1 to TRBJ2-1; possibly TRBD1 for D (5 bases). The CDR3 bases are TGTGCCACCAGTGATTTATCAGGGTACAATGAGCAGTTCTTC. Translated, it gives CATSDLSGYNEQFF.